What follows are 27 T cell receptor beta chains derived from one specimen sequenced in a study of Ad26.COV2.S vaccination and SARS-CoV-2 variants (dated by TCRdb to the early 2020s). The treatment or condition label on this specimen signifies: 15 to 20 received Ad26.COV2.S at low or high dose, single or two shots; about 5 received placebo; per-sample allocation not given. For vaccine and placebo recipients, repertoires were sequenced using samples collected on day 63 after the first injection. The library was made by the immunoSEQ multiplex PCR assay. The immuneACCESS repertoire file appears here via TCRdb, limited to in-frame rearrangements. These files lack a portion of the clones; in checked studies, under half of the deficit traces to unresolved V genes, and the cause of the others is not known. For this sample the table gives 330,000 or so clones, of which 85% to 90% were detected only once. Over 5% of the sample comes from the top ten.

The sequencing here drew on peripheral blood, taken in a trial of Ad26.COV2.S vaccine versus placebo. All receptors come from a person between 18 and 65 years old who received the Ad26.COV2.S COVID-19 vaccine or a placebo.

V is TRBV5-3 and J is TRBJ1-6; TRBD1 matches at 7 bases. TRBV5-3 qualifies as an ORF whose function is uncertain. With 7 bases clipped from V and 10 bases from J, the junction kept 11 bases outside the gene matches. This CDR3 has 14 residues. For the CDR3, the DNA is TGTGCCAGAGTAGGTCAGGGGGACTCCTCACCCCTCCACTTT. It specifies CARVGQGDSSPLHF.

V is TRBV4-3 and J is TRBJ1-4; D ambiguous. Germline V gene lookup returns CDR1 LGHNA and CDR2 YSLEER. The V and J ends lost 1 base and 7 bases respectively, with 13 bases between them. This CDR3 region has 15 residues. The CDR3 here is CASSQALGLGEKLFF. CDR3 nucleotides: TGCGCCAGCAGCCAAGCTCTAGGGCTCGGTGAAAAACTGTTTTTT.

This sequence joins TRBV19 and TRBJ1-6; a weak D match, TRBD1 (5 bases). Looked up from germline, CDR1 is LNHDA and CDR2 is SQIVND (reference sequence). The CDR3 contains 14 residues. Trimming pared 3 bases from V and 8 bases from J, leaving 11 bases between. CDR3 in amino acids: CASSIGGLDSPLHF. The DNA of the CDR3 is TGTGCCAGTAGTATCGGGGGATTGGATTCACCCCTCCACTTT.

The gene calls are TRBV5-1 and TRBJ1-2; D is perhaps TRBD1 (6 bases). Trimming took off 7 bases at V and 6 bases at J, with 22 bases between the two ends. The CDR3 loop spans 15 amino acids. Germline loops: CDR1 SGHRS, CDR2 YFSETQ. This chain's CDR3 is CASSPLGGEVNGYTF. Here the CDR3 DNA reads TGCGCCAGCTCCCCTTTGGGGGGCGAGGTAAATGGCTACACCTTC.

This chain connects TRBV4-1 to TRBJ1-2, with D uncertain. The CDR3 is made up of 16 amino acids. V gave up 4 bases and J gave up 2 bases, with 17 bases separating them. Germline lookup yields CDR1 MGHRA and CDR2 YSYEKL. CDR3 amino acids: CASSPPPWRTNYGYTF. The CDR3, as DNA: TGCGCCAGCAGCCCCCCCCCGTGGCGGACGAACTATGGCTACACCTTC.

This clone was seen only once. V is TRBV24-1 and J is TRBJ2-1; TRBD2 agrees at 16 bases. Germline lookup yields CDR1 KGHDR and CDR2 SFDVKD. The V and J ends lost 3 bases and 10 bases, in that order; junction bases with no gene match: 8. This CDR3 is 17 amino acids long. CDR3 sequence: CATSDIGTSGRGGEQFF. The CDR3 coding sequence is TGTGCCACCAGTGATATCGGGACTAGCGGGAGGGGGGGAGAGCAGTTCTTC.

This chain links TRBV7-6 with TRBJ2-1; 10 nucleotides match TRBD2. This CDR3 is 17 amino acids long. Losses at the gene ends were 3 bases for V and 4 bases for J; bases not matched to a gene: 9. Germline V gene lookup returns CDR1 SGHVS and CDR2 FNYEAQ. This CDR3 is CASSLESSGSIYNEQFF. The CDR3 nucleotides are TGTGCCAGCAGCTTGGAGTCTAGCGGGAGTATTTACAATGAGCAGTTCTTC.

The V and J genes are TRBV7-9 and TRBJ2-3, with 9 bases fitting TRBD1. Looked up from germline, CDR1 is SEHNR and CDR2 is FQNEAQ (reference sequence). The CDR3 is made up of 16 amino acids. Trimming took 5 bases from V and 2 from J; bases not matched to a gene: 8. The CDR3 DNA follows: TGTGCCAGCAGCCTTCGGACAGGGGTACTCACAGATACGCAGTATTTT. Translated, it gives CASSLRTGVLTDTQYF.

This rearrangement joins TRBV19 to TRBJ1-5, with 10 bases matching TRBD1. The germline gives CDR1 LNHDA, CDR2 SQIVND (reference sequence). Trimming at V came to 7 bases and at J to 4 bases, leaving 7 bases not matched to a gene. This CDR3 region has 15 residues. The CDR3 loop reads CASTYGTGENQPQHF. CDR3 nucleotides: TGTGCCAGTACCTACGGGACAGGGGAAAATCAGCCCCAGCATTTT.

The chain couples TRBV28 to TRBJ2-7; D gene uncertain. Trimming left V 6 bases short and J 2 bases short, with 8 bases between. The CDR3 totals 12 residues. CDR1 and CDR2 (germline): MDHEN, SYDVKM. CDR3 loop: CASRDRTYEQYV. The CDR3 DNA reads as TGTGCCAGCAGGGACCGGACCTACGAGCAGTACGTC.

The genes are TRBV27 and TRBJ1-2; 9 bases align to TRBD1. The CDR3 runs to 15 residues. Germline V lookup: CDR1 MNHEY, CDR2 SMNVEV (reference sequence). The trim removed 0 bases at V and 8 bases at J, leaving 7 bases unmatched. CDR3 residues: CASSLSTGGVRGYTF. The CDR3 region has the DNA TGTGCCAGCAGTTTATCCACAGGGGGCGTTAGGGGCTACACCTTC.

The rearrangement uses TRBV5-1 and TRBJ2-1; 13 positions match TRBD2. This CDR3 is built from 16 residues. CDR1 and CDR2 (germline): SGHRS, YFSETQ. The V and J ends lost 1 base and 7 bases, in that order; junction bases with no gene match: 5. CDR3 amino acids: CASSLMTSGGKNEQFF. The CDR3 region has the DNA TGCGCCAGCAGCTTGATGACTAGCGGGGGGAAAAATGAGCAGTTCTTC. Together with reference TRBV5-1 and TRBJ2-1, the CDR3 gives the full variable domain: KAGVTQTPRYLIKTRGQQVTLSCSPISGHRSVSWYQQTPGQGLQFLFEYFSETQRNKGNFPGRFSGRQFSNSRSEMNVSTLELGDSALYLCASSLMTSGGKNEQFFGPGTRLTVL.

Comment on this clone: This CDR3 is also generated by other DNA sequences in the sample. The gene calls are TRBV27 and TRBJ2-2; no clear D. Germline loops: CDR1 MNHEY, CDR2 SMNVEV (reference sequence). The V and J ends lost 5 bases and 0 bases respectively, with 1 base between them. This CDR3 is 12 amino acids long. The chain's CDR3 is CASSPNTGELFF. In DNA, the CDR3 is TGTGCCAGCAGTCCGAACACCGGGGAGCTGTTTTTT.

This clone was found once. V is TRBV18 and J is TRBJ1-3; maybe TRBD1 (6 bases). There are 17 residues in the CDR3. CDR1 is KGHSH and CDR2 is LQKENI in the germline V gene. V gave up 6 bases and J gave up 2 bases, with 20 bases separating them. In DNA form, the CDR3 reads TGTGCCAGCTCCAACCTCGATACAGGGCGTACTGGAAACACCATATATTTT. Protein: CASSNLDTGRTGNTIYF.

This rearrangement joins TRBV3-1 (or the pseudogene TRBV3-2) to TRBJ1-1; 7 bases align to TRBD1. The V gene end was trimmed by 0 bases and the J gene end by 3 bases; junction bases not matched to a gene: 10. Germline V gives CDR1 LGHDT, CDR2 YNNKEL (reference sequence). This CDR3 has 17 amino acids. The CDR3 bases are TGTGCCAGCAGCCAAGACAAGGGACAGCCTAACCACACTGAAGCTTTCTTT. Translating gives CASSQDKGQPNHTEAFF.

V gene TRBV4-2 combines with J gene TRBJ1-1; 11 nucleotides line up with TRBD1. In germline, CDR1 is LGHNA, CDR2 YNFKEQ. J was trimmed by 5 bases and V by 7 bases; bases with no gene match: 24. The CDR3 is made up of 20 amino acids. CDR3 sequence: CASTHPPDAGTGGKGTEAFF. The CDR3 DNA reads TGTGCCAGCACCCACCCCCCCGACGCCGGGACAGGGGGAAAGGGGACTGAAGCTTTCTTT.

The rearrangement links TRBV27 to TRBJ2-1; 8 nucleotides agree with TRBD2. Germline-derived CDR1 and CDR2 are MNHEY and SMNVEV (reference sequence). The CDR3 has 16 residues. V was clipped by 2 bases and J by 9 bases; unmatched bases: 12. This chain's CDR3 is CASSLDPGGAWSEQFF. The CDR3 DNA sequence: TGTGCCAGCAGTTTAGATCCCGGGGGGGCTTGGAGTGAGCAGTTCTTC.

The chain has TRBV19 and TRBJ1-1; tentatively, D is TRBD1 (5 bases). V gave up 9 bases and J gave up 6 bases, with 20 bases separating them. The CDR3 covers 14 residues. Germline V gene lookup returns CDR1 LNHDA and CDR2 SQIVND (reference sequence). The CDR3 nucleotides read TGTGCCAGCCATCTCCGGGCAGGGTTGGCTGAAGCTTTCTTT. Encoded protein: CASHLRAGLAEAFF.

J is TRBJ2-1 and V is TRBV7-9; 9 positions agree with TRBD1. Germline loops: CDR1 SEHNR, CDR2 FQNEAQ (reference sequence). The CDR3 contains 15 residues. The V and J ends lost 5 bases and 6 bases, in that order; junction bases with no gene match: 8. In DNA form, the CDR3 reads TGTGCCAGCAGCCCGGACAGGGGAGGACTCAATGAGCAGTTCTTC. Its translation: CASSPDRGGLNEQFF.

The chain couples TRBV7-2 to TRBJ1-4; the match to TRBD1 covers 10 bases. The CDR3 is made up of 15 amino acids. With 4 bases clipped from V and 10 bases from J, the junction kept 9 bases outside the gene matches. The germline V gene encodes CDR1 SGHTA and CDR2 FQGNSA. The CDR3 loop is CASSSQTGGSGKLFF. CDR3 DNA: TGTGCCAGCAGCTCCCAGACAGGGGGCTCGGGAAAACTGTTTTTT.

This sequence joins TRBV7-6 and TRBJ2-5, with 8 bases aligning to TRBD1. The CDR3 consists of 14 residues. The junction had 2 bases not matched to a gene; V was cut back by 1 base and J by 4 bases. Germline V gene lookup returns CDR1 SGHVS and CDR2 FNYEAQ. CDR3 nucleotides: TGTGCCAGCAGCTTAGTAGGGACAGGAGAGACCCAGTACTTC. Protein sequence: CASSLVGTGETQYF.

V usage is TRBV9 and J usage is TRBJ2-5; TRBD1 might be the D (6 bases). CDR3 length equals 15 residues. Per the germline V gene, CDR1 is SGDLS and CDR2 is YYNGEE. V was cut by 6 bases and J by 1 base, with 16 bases left in between. The DNA of the CDR3 is TGTGCCAGCAACATCGTGGGGGCCTCCCAAGAGACCCAGTACTTC. This codes for CASNIVGASQETQYF.

V is TRBV24-1 and J is TRBJ1-2, with D maybe TRBD1 (5 bases). Trimming took 3 bases from V and 6 from J, leaving 19 bases between them. The CDR3 totals 16 residues. Germline loops: CDR1 KGHDR, CDR2 SFDVKD. CDR3 coding DNA: TGTGCCACCAGTGATGGGGCCTCCGGAGGACGAGATGGCTACACCTTC. This encodes CATSDGASGGRDGYTF.

V usage is TRBV5-5 and J usage is TRBJ2-1; D call uncertain. The V end lost 0 bases, the J end lost 9 bases, and 10 bases lay between the germline ends. The CDR3 runs 13 residues. The germline CDR1 and CDR2 sequences are SGHKS and YYEKEE (reference sequence). CDR3 amino acids: CASSLGFGGEQFF. The CDR3 region has the DNA TGTGCCAGCAGCTTGGGTTTTGGCGGTGAGCAGTTCTTC.

Written as DNA, the CDR3 is TGTGCCAGCAGCCCCCGCGGGGGGAGTCGCGGAGATACGCAGTATTTT. Encoded protein: CASSPRGGSRGDTQYF. The chain couples TRBV11-3 to TRBJ2-3; 8 nucleotides agree with TRBD2. CDR1 and CDR2 from the germline V gene are SGHNT and YENEEA. V trimming: 5 bases; J trimming: 5 bases; junction bases outside the gene matches: 12. The CDR3 runs 16 residues.

The V call is TRBV4-3, the J call TRBJ2-2, with a weak D call TRBD1 (6 bases). CDR1 is LGHNA, CDR2 YSLEER, per germline. CDR3 length: 14 amino acids. V was cut by 1 base and J by 8 bases, with 11 bases left in between. CDR3 region: CASSQGARGGELFF. In DNA, the CDR3 is TGCGCCAGCAGCCAAGGCGCCAGGGGAGGGGAGCTGTTTTTT.

J is TRBJ1-2 and V is TRBV3-1 (or the pseudogene TRBV3-2), with 7 bases lining up with TRBD1. V shed 6 bases and J 4 bases; nucleotides not matched to a gene: 17. There are 17 residues in the CDR3. Germline values: CDR1 LGHDT, CDR2 YNNKEL (reference sequence). The CDR3, as DNA: TGTGCCAGCAGTTCCGAGGAACAGGGGCGGAAATTCTATGGCTACACCTTC. The encoded protein is CASSSEEQGRKFYGYTF.